This T cell receptor beta chain emerged from a study of T cells in Graves' hyperthyroidism and ophthalmopathy. A few counts support this clonotype. There were TCR beta CDR3 regions amplified from RNA transcripts. Using the HTBI primer set, a first-round RT-PCR was run on the TCR CDR3. From the multiplex PCR reads, TCRdb called clonotypes with MiXCR, one entry per CDR3 protein. The table has approximately 640,000 distinct CDR3 sequences, about 45% seen once. The V end was cut by 5 bases, the J end by 2 bases, with 16 bases between. This CDR3 spans 16 amino acids. Germline V lookup: CDR1 LGHDT, CDR2 YNNKEL (reference sequence).

Sequencing used peripheral blood or thyroid tissue (not recorded which). The clonotype was recovered from an adult man with Graves' disease, either hyperthyroidism or ophthalmopathy (not recorded which). This chain uses TRBV3-1 with TRBJ1-5; the D is unclear. As DNA, the CDR3 is TGTGCCAGCAGCAACGGACGCTACCGAGGCAATCAGCCCCAGCATTTT. Its translation: CASSNGRYRGNQPQHF.